These T cell receptor beta chains were read from a single sample in a study of long-term antiretroviral therapy in people with HIV. This table comes from immunoSEQ multiplex PCR, and its TCRdb copy is limited to in-frame clones, with some not included. The sample gives about 28,000 clones, roughly 87% of which show up once; approximately 0.93% is in the top ten. The sample consisted of unsorted PBMCs, taken 2 years after starting antiretroviral therapy. The receptor set was obtained from a man aged 45 to 65 with HIV. Each CDR3 is given without its conserved first and last residue. Each record gives: J gene, V gene, CDR3 protein.

>TRBJ2-1|TRBV5-5
ASSLGFRSYNEQF
>TRBJ2-5|TRBV5-1
ASSVSSGRRGETQY
>TRBJ2-3|TRBV7-3
ASSLTYPGWRGGLGTDTQY
>TRBJ1-1|TRBV19
ASSSRGNTEAF
>TRBJ2-1|TRBV11-3
ASSLSGNSYNEQF
>TRBJ2-3|TRBV5-4
ASSGSLAKGTDTQY
>TRBJ2-7|TRBV13
ASSLSPSYEQY
>TRBJ1-3|TRBV19
ASSIFGDTSSGNTIY
>TRBJ1-6|TRBV7-2
ASSTGTSNSPLH
>TRBJ1-2|TRBV6-5
ASSRDSFYGYT
>TRBJ1-1|TRBV29-1
SVRPGTLTEAF
>TRBJ2-1|TRBV19
ASSTQYGTGFKDEQF
>TRBJ2-2|TRBV28
ASRNPSGGANGGELF
>TRBJ2-3|TRBV27
ASVRWSSRPLSTDTQY
>TRBJ1-4|TRBV5-5
ASSFSYTGGLEKLF
>TRBJ2-1|TRBV20-1
SAQGMGEQF
>TRBJ1-2|TRBV5-5
ASSLREGYGYT
>TRBJ1-5|TRBV28
ASSLVQYNQPQH
>TRBJ1-1|TRBV5-1
ASSFNFAGTVNTEAF
>TRBJ1-2|TRBV19
ASSTYFRVSSGYT
>TRBJ2-5|TRBV28
ASSRDPQRETQY
>TRBJ2-6|TRBV19
ASSNLFSGANVLT
>TRBJ1-2|TRBV10-3
AISPGTGHNRNYGYT
>TRBJ2-1|TRBV19
ASSPHLDNEQF
>TRBJ2-5|TRBV2
ASSLSTGKETQY